By share, the clone carrying this T cell receptor (beta chain) ranks as medium-sized. Its specificity is unknown. The V end lost 1 base, the J end lost 1 base, and 5 bases lay between the germline ends. Germline-derived CDR1 and CDR2 are SGHVS and FNYEAQ. The CDR3 runs 14 residues. Clones were read by immunoSEQ multiplex PCR, and TCRdb kept only the in-frame ones, dropping some. Of roughly 6,600 clones in the sample, roughly 46% were seen once. This sample is drawn from a study of neoadjuvant anti-PD-1 for oral cavity cancer. Across the study: Around day 43, patients without progression received a fourth nivolumab dose before surgery. Study-level findings and limits: Greater tumor shrinkage accompanied bigger post-treatment sizes of preexisting clones.

The J gene is TRBJ1-5, the V gene TRBV7-6; D remains ambiguous. Here the sequenced sample was tumor tissue, taken before nivolumab (anti-PD-1) treatment. This sequence originates from a person aged 35-79 years with oral cavity squamous cell carcinoma. The DNA of the CDR3 is TGTGCCAGCAGCTTAGAAACCAGCAATCAGCCCCAGCATTTT. Residues: CASSLETSNQPQHF. The full variable domain, its missing parts supplied by reference TRBV7-6 and TRBJ1-5, is GAGVSQSPRYKVTKRGQDVALRCDPISGHVSLYWYRQALGQGPEFLTYFNYEAQQDKSGLPNDRFSAERPEGSISTLTIQRTEQRDSAMYRCASSLETSNQPQHFGDGTRLSIL.